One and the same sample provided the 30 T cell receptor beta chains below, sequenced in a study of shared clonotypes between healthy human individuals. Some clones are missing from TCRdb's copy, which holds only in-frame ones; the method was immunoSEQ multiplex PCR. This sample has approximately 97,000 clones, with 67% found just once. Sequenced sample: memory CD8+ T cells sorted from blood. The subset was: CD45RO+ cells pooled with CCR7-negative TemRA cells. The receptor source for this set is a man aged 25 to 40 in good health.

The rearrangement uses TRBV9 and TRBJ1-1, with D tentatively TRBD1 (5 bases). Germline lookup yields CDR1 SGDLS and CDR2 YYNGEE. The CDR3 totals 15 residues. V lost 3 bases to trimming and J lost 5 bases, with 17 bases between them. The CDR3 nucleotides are TGTGCCAGCAGCGCCGGGACTCTGGGAAGGACTGAAGCTTTCTTT. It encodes CASSAGTLGRTEAFF.

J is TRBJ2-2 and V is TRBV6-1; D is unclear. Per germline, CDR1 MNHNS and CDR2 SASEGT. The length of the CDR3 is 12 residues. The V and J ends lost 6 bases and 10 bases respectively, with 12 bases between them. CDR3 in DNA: TGTGCCAGCAGCTACCCCCCGGAGGAGCTGTTTTTT. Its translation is CASSYPPEELFF.

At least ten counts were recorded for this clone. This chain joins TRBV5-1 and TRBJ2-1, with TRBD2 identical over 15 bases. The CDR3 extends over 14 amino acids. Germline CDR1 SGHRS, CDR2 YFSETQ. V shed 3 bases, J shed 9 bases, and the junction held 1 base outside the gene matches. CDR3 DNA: TGCGCCAGCAGCTCGGGACTAGCGGGAGGTGAGCAGTTCTTC. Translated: CASSSGLAGGEQFF. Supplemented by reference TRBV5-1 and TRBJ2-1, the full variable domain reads KAGVTQTPRYLIKTRGQQVTLSCSPISGHRSVSWYQQTPGQGLQFLFEYFSETQRNKGNFPGRFSGRQFSNSRSEMNVSTLELGDSALYLCASSSGLAGGEQFFGPGTRLTVL.

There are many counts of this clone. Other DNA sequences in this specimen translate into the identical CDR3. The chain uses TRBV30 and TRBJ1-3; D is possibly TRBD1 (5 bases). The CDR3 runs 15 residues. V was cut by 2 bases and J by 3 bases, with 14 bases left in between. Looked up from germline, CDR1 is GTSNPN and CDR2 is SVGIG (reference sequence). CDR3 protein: CAWSRDSGSGNTIYF. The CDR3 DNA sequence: TGTGCCTGGAGTCGCGACAGCGGGAGTGGAAACACCATATATTTT.

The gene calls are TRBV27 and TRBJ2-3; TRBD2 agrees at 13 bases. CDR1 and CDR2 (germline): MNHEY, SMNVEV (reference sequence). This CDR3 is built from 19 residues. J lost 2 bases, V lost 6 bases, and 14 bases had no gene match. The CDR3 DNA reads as TGTGCCAGCAGACCCCGAGCTGTGGGACTAGCGGGACCCACAGATACGCAGTATTTT. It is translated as CASRPRAVGLAGPTDTQYF.

Here the CDR3 reads CASSMYGNIQYF. CDR3 nucleotide sequence: TGTGCCAGCAGTATGTACGGAAACATTCAGTACTTC. The rearrangement links TRBV27 to TRBJ2-4; D call uncertain. The CDR3 has 12 residues. The V end lost 5 bases, the J end lost 6 bases, and 8 bases lay between the germline ends. Germline V gives CDR1 MNHEY, CDR2 SMNVEV (reference sequence).

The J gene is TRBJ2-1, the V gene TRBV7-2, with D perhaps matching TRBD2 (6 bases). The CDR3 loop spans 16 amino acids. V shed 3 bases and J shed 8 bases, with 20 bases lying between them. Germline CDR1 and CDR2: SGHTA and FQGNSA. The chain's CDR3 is CASSFFSAGRGDEQFF. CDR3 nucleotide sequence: TGTGCCAGCAGCTTCTTTTCGGCGGGACGTGGGGATGAGCAGTTCTTC. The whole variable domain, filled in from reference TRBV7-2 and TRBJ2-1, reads GAGVSQSPSNKVTEKGKDVELRCDPISGHTALYWYRQSLGQGLEFLIYFQGNSAPDKSGLPSDRFSAERTGGSVSTLTIQRTQQEDSAVYLCASSFFSAGRGDEQFFGPGTRLTVL.

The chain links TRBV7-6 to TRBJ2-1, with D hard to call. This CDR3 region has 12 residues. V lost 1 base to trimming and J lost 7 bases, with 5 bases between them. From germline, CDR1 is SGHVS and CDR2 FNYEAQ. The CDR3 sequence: CASSLVQNEQFF. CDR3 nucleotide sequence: TGTGCCAGCAGCTTAGTACAGAATGAGCAGTTCTTC.

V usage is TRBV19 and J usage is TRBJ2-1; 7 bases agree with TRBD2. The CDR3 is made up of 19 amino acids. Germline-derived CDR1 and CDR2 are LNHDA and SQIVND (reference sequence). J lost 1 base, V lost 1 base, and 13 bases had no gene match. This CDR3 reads CASSIVGGLEWWSYNEQFF. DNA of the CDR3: TGTGCCAGTAGTATAGTGGGAGGGCTAGAGTGGTGGTCCTACAATGAGCAGTTCTTC.

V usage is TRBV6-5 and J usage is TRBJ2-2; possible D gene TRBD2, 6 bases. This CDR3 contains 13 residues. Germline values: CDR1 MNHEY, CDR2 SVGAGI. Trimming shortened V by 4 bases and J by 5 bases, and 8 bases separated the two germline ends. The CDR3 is CASSWGETGELFF. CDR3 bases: TGTGCCAGCAGTTGGGGGGAGACCGGGGAGCTGTTTTTT.

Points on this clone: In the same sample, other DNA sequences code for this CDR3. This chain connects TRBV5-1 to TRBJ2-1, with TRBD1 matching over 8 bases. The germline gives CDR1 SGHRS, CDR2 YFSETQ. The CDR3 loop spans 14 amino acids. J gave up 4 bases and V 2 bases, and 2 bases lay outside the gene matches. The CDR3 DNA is TGCGCCAGCAGCTTCACAGGGGGGTACAATGAGCAGTTCTTC. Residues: CASSFTGGYNEQFF.

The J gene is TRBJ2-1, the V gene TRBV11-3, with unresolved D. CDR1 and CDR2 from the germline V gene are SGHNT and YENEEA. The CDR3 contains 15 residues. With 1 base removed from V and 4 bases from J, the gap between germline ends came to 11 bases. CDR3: CASSLGGRSYNEQFF. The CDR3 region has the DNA TGTGCCAGCAGCTTAGGGGGTAGAAGTTACAATGAGCAGTTCTTC.

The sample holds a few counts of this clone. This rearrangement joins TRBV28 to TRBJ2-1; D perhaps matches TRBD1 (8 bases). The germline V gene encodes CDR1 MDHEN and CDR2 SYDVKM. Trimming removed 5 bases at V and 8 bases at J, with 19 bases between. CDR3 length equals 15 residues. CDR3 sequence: CASSTDRGLADEQFF. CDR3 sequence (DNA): TGTGCCAGCAGTACCGACAGGGGTCTAGCGGATGAGCAGTTCTTC.

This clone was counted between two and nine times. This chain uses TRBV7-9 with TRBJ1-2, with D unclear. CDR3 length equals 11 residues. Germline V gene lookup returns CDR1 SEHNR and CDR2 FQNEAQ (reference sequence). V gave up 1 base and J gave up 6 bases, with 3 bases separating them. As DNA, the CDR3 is TGTGCCAGCAGCTTAGTGGATGGCTACACCTTC. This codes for CASSLVDGYTF. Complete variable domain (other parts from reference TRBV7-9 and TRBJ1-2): DTGVSQNPRHKITKRGQNVTFRCDPISEHNRLYWYRQTLGQGPEFLTYFQNEAQLEKSRLLSDRFSAERPKGSFSTLEIQRTEQGDSAMYLCASSLVDGYTFGSGTRLTVV.

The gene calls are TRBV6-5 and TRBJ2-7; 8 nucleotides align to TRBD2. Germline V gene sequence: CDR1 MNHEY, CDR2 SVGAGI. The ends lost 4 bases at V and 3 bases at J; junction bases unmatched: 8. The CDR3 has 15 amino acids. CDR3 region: CASSSGGEAYYEQYF. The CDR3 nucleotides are TGTGCCAGCAGTTCCGGGGGGGAGGCGTACTACGAGCAGTACTTC.

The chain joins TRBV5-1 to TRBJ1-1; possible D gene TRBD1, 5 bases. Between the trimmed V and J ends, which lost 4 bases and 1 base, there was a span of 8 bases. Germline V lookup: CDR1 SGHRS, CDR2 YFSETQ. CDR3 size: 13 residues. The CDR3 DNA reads TGCGCCAGCAGCGGGCAGGGGAACACTGAAGCTTTCTTT. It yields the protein CASSGQGNTEAFF.

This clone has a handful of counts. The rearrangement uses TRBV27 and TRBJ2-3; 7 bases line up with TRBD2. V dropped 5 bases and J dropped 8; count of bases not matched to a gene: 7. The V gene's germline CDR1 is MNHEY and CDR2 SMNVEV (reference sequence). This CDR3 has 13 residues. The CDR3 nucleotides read TGTGCCAGCAGTGATCTCCTAGCGGCTACGCAGTATTTT. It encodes CASSDLLAATQYF.

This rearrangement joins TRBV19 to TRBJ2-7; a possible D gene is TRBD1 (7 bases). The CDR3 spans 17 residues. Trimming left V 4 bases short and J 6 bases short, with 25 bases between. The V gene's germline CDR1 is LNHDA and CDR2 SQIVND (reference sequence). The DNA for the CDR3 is TGTGCCAGTAGTAACTCCGAGGAGGGGGCGACAATGAGCGAGCAGTACTTC. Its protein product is CASSNSEEGATMSEQYF.

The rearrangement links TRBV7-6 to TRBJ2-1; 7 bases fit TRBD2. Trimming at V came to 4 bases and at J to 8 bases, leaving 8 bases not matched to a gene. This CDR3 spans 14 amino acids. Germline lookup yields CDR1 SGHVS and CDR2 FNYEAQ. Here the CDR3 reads CASSSAITSDEQFF. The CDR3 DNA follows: TGTGCCAGCAGCTCGGCAATTACTAGCGATGAGCAGTTCTTC.

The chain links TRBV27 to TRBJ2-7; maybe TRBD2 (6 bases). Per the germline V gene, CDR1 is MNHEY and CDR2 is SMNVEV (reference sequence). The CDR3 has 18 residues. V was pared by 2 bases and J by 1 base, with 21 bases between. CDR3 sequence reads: CASSLSFPGLANSYEQYF. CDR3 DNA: TGTGCCAGCAGTTTAAGTTTCCCGGGACTCGCAAATTCCTACGAGCAGTACTTC.

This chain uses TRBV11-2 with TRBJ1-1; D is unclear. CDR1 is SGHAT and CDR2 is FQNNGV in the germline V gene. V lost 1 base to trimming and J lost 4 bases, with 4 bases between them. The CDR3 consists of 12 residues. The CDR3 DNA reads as TGTGCCAGCAGCTTAGGCGTCACTGAAGCTTTCTTT. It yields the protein CASSLGVTEAFF.

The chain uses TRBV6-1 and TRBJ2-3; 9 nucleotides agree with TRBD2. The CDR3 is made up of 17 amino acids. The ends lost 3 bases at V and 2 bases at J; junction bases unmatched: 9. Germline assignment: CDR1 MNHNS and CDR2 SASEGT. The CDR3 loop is CASSDLAGPYATDTQYF. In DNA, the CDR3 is TGTGCCAGCAGTGACCTAGCGGGACCCTACGCCACAGATACGCAGTATTTT.

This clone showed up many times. This chain's CDR3 is CASSLGGDFYEQYF. CDR3 sequence (DNA): TGTGCCAGCAGCTTGGGTGGGGACTTCTACGAGCAGTACTTC. V and J are TRBV5-6 and TRBJ2-7; D might be TRBD2 (6 bases). CDR3 length: 14 amino acids. Looked up from germline, CDR1 is SGHDT and CDR2 is YYEEEE. Trimming left V 0 bases short and J 3 bases short, with 10 bases between.

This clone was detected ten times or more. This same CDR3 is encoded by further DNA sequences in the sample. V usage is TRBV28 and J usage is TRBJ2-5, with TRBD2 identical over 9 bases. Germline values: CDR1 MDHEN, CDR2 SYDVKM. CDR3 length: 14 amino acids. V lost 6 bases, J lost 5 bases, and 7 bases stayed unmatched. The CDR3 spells CASRPGLAQETQYF. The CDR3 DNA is TGTGCCAGCAGACCGGGACTAGCTCAGGAGACCCAGTACTTC.

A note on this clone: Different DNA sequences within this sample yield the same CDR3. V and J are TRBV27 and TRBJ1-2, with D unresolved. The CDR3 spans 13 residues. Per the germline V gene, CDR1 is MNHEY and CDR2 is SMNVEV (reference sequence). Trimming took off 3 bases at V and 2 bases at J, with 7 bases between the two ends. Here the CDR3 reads CASSFGGNYGYTF. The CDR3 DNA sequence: TGTGCCAGCAGTTTCGGAGGGAACTATGGCTACACCTTC.

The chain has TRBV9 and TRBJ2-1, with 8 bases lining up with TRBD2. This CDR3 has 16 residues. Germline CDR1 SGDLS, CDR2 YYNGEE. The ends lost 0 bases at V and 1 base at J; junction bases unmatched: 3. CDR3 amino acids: CASSVEVAGSYNEQFF. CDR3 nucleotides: TGTGCCAGCAGCGTAGAGGTAGCGGGGTCCTACAATGAGCAGTTCTTC. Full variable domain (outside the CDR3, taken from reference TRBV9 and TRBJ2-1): DSGVTQTPKHLITATGQRVTLRCSPRSGDLSVYWYQQSLDQGLQFLIQYYNGEERAKGNILERFSAQQFPDLHSELNLSSLELGDSALYFCASSVEVAGSYNEQFFGPGTRLTVL.

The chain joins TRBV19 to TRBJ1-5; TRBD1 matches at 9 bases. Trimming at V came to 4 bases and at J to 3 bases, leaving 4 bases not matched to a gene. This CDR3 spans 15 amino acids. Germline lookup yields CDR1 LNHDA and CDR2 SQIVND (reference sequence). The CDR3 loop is CASSKRDRDNQPQHF. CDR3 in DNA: TGTGCCAGTAGTAAACGGGACAGGGACAATCAGCCCCAGCATTTT. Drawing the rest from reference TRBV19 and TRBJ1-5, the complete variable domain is DGGITQSPKYLFRKEGQNVTLSCEQNLNHDAMYWYRQDPGQGLRLIYYSQIVNDFQKGDIAEGYSVSREKKESFPLTVTSAQKNPTAFYLCASSKRDRDNQPQHFGDGTRLSIL.

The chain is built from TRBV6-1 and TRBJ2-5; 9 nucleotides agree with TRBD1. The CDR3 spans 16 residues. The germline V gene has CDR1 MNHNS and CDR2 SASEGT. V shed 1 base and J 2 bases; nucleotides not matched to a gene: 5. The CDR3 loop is CASSEVGGQGQETQYF. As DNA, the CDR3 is TGTGCCAGCAGTGAAGTGGGGGGACAGGGACAAGAGACCCAGTACTTC.

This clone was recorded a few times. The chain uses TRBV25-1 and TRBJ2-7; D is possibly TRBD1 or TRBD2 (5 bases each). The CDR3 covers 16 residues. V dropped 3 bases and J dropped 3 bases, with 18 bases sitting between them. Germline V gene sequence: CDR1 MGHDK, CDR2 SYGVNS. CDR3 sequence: CASSDRGARAIYEQYF. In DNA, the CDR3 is TGTGCCAGCAGTGATCGGGGCGCCAGGGCGATCTACGAGCAGTACTTC.

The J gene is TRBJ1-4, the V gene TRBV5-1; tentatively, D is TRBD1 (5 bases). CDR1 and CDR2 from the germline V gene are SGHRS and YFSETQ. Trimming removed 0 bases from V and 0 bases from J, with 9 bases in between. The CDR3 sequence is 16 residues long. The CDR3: CASSLGQSTTNEKLFF. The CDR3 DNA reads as TGCGCCAGCAGCTTGGGACAGTCTACAACTAATGAAAAACTGTTTTTT.